This record covers a single T cell receptor (beta chain). Antigen: not known. TCRdb's table, derived via immunoSEQ multiplex PCR, lists solely in-frame clones and lacks some. The repertoire consists of over 70,000 clones, with roughly 89% occurring once and the leading ten covering approximately 5%. CDR3 length: 17 amino acids. Looked up from germline, CDR1 is MNHEY and CDR2 is SMNVEV (reference sequence). The trim removed 5 bases at V and 2 bases at J, leaving 8 bases unmatched. These data originate in a study of T cell responses to AZD1222 COVID-19 vaccine. Whole-study findings and limits: Mostly white British, mostly female donors; authors suggested clonal diversity may be underestimated. A rise in Spike-specific TCR breadth and depth followed two AZD1222 doses. After the peak T cell response, and only then, were repertoires sampled.

Pooled together were second doses at about 4 or about 12 weeks. This chain links TRBV27 with TRBJ2-2; 10 bases align to TRBD2. This clonotype originated in an adult who received the AZD1222 COVID-19 vaccine. The specimen comprised peripheral blood, sampled 28 days after the second AZD1222 dose. The CDR3 nucleotides read TGTGCCAGCAGTCGGCTTAGCGGGGGGCCCAACACCGGGGAGCTGTTTTTT. Its protein is CASSRLSGGPNTGELFF.